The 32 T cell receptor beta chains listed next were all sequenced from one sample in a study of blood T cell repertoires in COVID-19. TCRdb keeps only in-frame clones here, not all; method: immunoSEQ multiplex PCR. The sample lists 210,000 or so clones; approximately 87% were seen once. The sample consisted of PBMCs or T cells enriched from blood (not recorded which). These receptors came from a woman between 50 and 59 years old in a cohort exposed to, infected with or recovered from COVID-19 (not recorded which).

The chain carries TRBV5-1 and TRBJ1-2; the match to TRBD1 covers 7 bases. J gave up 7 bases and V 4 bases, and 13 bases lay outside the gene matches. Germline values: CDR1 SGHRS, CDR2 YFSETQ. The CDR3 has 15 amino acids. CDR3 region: CASSRTPTGLGGYTF. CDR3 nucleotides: TGCGCCAGCAGCCGAACTCCGACAGGGTTGGGTGGCTACACCTTC.

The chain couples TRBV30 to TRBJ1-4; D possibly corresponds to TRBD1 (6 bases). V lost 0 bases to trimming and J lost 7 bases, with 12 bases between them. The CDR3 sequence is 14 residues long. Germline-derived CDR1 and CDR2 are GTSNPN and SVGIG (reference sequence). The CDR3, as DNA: TGTGCCTGGAGTGTACTAGGGGGAATTGAAAAACTGTTTTTT. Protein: CAWSVLGGIEKLFF. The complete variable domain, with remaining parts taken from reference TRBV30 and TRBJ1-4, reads SQTIHQWPATLVQPVGSPLSLECTVEGTSNPNLYWYRQAAGRGLQLLFYSVGIGQISSEVPQNLSASRPQDRQFILSSKKLLLSDSGFYLCAWSVLGGIEKLFFGSGTQLSVL.

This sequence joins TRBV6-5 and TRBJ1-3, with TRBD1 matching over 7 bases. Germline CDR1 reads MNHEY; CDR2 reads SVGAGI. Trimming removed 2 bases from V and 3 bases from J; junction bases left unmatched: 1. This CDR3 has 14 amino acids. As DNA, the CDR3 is TGTGCCAGCAGTTACAGGGGGCTTGGAAACACCATATATTTT. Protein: CASSYRGLGNTIYF.

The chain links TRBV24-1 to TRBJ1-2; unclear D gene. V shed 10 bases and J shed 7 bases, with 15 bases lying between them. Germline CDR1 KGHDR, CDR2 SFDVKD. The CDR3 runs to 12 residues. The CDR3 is CATMGGSGGYTF. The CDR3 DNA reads TGTGCCACGATGGGAGGGTCTGGTGGCTACACCTTC.

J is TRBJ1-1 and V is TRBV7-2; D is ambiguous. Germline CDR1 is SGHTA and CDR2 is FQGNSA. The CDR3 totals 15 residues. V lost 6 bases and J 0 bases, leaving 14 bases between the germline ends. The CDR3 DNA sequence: TGTGCCAGCAGGAGGGAGCTAATCCTGAACACTGAAGCTTTCTTT. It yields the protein CASRRELILNTEAFF.

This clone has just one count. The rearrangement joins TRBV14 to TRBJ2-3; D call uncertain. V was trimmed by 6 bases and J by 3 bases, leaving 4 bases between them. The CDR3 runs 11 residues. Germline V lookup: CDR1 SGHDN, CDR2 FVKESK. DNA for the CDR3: TGTGCCAGCAGTTTAACAGATACGCAGTATTTT. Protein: CASSLTDTQYF. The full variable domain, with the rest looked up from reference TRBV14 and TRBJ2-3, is EAGVTQFPSHSVIEKGQTVTLRCDPISGHDNLYWYRRVMGKEIKFLLHFVKESKQDESGMPNNRFLAERTGGTYSTLKVQPAELEDSGVYFCASSLTDTQYFGPGTRLTVL.

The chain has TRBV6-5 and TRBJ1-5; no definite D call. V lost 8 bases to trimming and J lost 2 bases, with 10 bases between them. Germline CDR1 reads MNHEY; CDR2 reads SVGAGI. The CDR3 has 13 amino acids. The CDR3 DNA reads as TGTGCCAGCGGTCAGTTGGGCAATCAGCCCCAGCATTTT. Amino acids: CASGQLGNQPQHF.

This chain's CDR3 is CASSTRGVAETQYF. CDR3 coding DNA: TGTGCCAGTAGCACACGCGGGGTAGCAGAGACCCAGTACTTC. V and J are TRBV19 and TRBJ2-5, with D perhaps TRBD2 (6 bases). CDR1 LNHDA and CDR2 SQIVND come from the germline V gene (reference sequence). Trimming shortened V by 6 bases and J by 4 bases, and 15 bases separated the two germline ends. This CDR3 has 14 residues. The complete variable domain, with remaining parts taken from reference TRBV19 and TRBJ2-5, reads DGGITQSPKYLFRKEGQNVTLSCEQNLNHDAMYWYRQDPGQGLRLIYYSQIVNDFQKGDIAEGYSVSREKKESFPLTVTSAQKNPTAFYLCASSTRGVAETQYFGPGTRLLVL.

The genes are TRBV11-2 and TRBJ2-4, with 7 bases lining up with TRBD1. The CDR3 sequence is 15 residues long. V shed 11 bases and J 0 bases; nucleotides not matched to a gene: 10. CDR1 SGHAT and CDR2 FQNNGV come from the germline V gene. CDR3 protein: CADRAVDLAKNIQYF. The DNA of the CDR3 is TGTGCCGACAGGGCCGTGGACCTAGCCAAAAACATTCAGTACTTC.

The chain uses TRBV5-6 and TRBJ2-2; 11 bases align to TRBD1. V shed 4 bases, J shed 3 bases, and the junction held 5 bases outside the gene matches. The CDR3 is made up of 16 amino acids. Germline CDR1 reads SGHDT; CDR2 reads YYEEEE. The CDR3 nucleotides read TGTGCCAGCAGCCCCGGGACAGGGGGGTACACCGGGGAGCTGTTTTTT. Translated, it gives CASSPGTGGYTGELFF.

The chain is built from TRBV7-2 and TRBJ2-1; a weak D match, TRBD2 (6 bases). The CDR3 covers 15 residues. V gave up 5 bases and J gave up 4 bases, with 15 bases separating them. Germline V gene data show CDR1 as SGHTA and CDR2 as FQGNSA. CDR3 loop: CASSPQGGTYNEQFF. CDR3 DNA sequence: TGTGCCAGCAGCCCCCAGGGAGGAACTTACAATGAGCAGTTCTTC.

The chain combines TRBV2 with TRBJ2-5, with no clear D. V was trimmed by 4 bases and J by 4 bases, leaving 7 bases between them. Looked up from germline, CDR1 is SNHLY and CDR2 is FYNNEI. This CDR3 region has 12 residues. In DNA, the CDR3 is TGTGCCAGCAGTGGCGTCTTAGAGACCCAGTACTTC. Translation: CASSGVLETQYF.

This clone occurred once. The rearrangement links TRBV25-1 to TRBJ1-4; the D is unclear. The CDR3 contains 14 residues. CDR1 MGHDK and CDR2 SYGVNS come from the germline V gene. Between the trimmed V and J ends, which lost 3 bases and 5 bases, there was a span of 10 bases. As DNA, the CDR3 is TGTGCCAGCAGTGACGGGTCTATAAATGAAAAACTGTTTTTT. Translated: CASSDGSINEKLFF.

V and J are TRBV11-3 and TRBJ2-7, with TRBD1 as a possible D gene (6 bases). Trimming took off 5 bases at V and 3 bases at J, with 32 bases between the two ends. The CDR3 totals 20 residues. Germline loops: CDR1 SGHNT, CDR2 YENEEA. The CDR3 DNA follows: TGTGCCAGCAGCCTACGAAACGACAGGAAGATATACAGGACGAACTACGAGCAGTACTTC. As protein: CASSLRNDRKIYRTNYEQYF.

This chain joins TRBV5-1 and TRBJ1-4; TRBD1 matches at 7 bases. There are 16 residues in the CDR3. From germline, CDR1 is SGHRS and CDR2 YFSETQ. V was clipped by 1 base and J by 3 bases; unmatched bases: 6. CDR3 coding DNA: TGCGCCAGCAGCTTGAGAGGGGGCGCAGCTAATGAAAAACTGTTTTTT. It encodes CASSLRGGAANEKLFF.

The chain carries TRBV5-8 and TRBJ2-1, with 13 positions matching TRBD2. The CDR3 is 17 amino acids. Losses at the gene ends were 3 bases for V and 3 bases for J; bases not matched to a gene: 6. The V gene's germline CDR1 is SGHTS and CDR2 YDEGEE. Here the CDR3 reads CASSSTRTSGSYNEQFF. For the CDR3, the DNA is TGTGCCAGCAGCTCCACCCGGACTAGCGGGAGCTACAATGAGCAGTTCTTC.

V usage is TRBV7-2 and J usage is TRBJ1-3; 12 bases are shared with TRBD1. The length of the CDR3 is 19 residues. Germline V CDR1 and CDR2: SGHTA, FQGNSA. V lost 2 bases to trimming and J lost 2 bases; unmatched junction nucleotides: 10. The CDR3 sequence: CASSLYPGQGAGAGNTIYF. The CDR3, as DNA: TGTGCCAGCAGCTTATACCCGGGACAGGGGGCAGGAGCTGGAAACACCATATATTTT. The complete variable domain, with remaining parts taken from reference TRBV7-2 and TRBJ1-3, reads GAGVSQSPSNKVTEKGKDVELRCDPISGHTALYWYRQSLGQGLEFLIYFQGNSAPDKSGLPSDRFSAERTGGSVSTLTIQRTQQEDSAVYLCASSLYPGQGAGAGNTIYFGEGSWLTVV.

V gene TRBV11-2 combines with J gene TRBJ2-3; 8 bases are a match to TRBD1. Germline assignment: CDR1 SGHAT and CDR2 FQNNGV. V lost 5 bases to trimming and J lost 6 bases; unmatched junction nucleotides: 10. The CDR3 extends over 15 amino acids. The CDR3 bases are TGTGCCAGCAGCGGGAACGGACAGGGTGGCGATACGCAGTATTTT. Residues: CASSGNGQGGDTQYF.

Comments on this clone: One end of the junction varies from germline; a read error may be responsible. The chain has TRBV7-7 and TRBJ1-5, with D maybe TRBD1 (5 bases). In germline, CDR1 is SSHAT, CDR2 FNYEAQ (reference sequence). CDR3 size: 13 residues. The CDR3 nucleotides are TGTGCTAGCAGCTTAGGGGAGGATCAGCCCCAGCATTTT. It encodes CASSLGEDQPQHF.

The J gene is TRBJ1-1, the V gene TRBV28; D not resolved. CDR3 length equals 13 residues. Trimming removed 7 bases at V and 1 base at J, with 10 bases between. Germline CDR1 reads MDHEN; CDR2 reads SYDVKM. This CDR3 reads CASIGVENTEAFF. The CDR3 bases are TGTGCCAGCATCGGGGTAGAGAACACTGAAGCTTTCTTT.

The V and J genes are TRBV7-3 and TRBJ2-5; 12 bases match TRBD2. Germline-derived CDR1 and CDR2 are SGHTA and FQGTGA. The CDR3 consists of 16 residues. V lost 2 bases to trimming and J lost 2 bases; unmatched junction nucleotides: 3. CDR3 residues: CASSLGLAGSQETQYF. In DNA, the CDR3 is TGTGCCAGCAGCTTAGGACTAGCGGGGAGTCAAGAGACCCAGTACTTC.

The DNA of the CDR3 is TGCGCCAGCAGCGCCAGGGAGGGCTATAGCAATCAGCCCCAGCATTTT. This codes for CASSAREGYSNQPQHF. The chain has TRBV4-1 and TRBJ1-5; a weak D match, TRBD1 (5 bases). Germline assignment: CDR1 MGHRA and CDR2 YSYEKL. Trimming removed 5 bases at V and 0 bases at J, with 14 bases between. This CDR3 has 16 residues.

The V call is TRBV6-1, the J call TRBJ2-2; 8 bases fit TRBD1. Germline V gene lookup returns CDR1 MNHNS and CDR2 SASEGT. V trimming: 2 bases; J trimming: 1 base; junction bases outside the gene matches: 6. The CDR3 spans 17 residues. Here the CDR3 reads CASSESTGGVNTGELFF. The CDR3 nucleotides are TGTGCCAGCAGTGAATCAACAGGGGGAGTGAACACCGGGGAGCTGTTTTTT.

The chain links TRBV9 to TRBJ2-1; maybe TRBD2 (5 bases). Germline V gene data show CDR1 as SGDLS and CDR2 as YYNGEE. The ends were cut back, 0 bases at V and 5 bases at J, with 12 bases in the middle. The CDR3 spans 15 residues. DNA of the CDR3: TGTGCCAGCAGCGTAGGGGTTAGCGCCAACAATGAGCAGTTCTTC. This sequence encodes CASSVGVSANNEQFF.

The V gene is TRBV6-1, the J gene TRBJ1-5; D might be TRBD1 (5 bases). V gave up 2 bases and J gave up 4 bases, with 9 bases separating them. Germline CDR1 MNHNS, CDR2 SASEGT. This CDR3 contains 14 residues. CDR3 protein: CASSESGGNQPQHF. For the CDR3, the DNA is TGTGCCAGCAGTGAATCGGGGGGGAATCAGCCCCAGCATTTT.

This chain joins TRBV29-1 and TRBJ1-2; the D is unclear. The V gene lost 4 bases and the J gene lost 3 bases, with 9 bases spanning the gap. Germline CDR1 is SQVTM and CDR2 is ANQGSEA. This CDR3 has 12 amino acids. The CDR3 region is CSVVAEDYGYTF. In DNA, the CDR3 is TGCAGCGTTGTGGCGGAGGACTATGGCTACACCTTC.

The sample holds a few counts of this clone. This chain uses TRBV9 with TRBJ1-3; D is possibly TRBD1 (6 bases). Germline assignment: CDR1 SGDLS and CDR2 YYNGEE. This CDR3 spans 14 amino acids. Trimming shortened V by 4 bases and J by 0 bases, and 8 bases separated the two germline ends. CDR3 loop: CASSPGDSGNTIYF. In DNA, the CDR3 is TGTGCCAGCAGCCCAGGGGACTCTGGAAACACCATATATTTT. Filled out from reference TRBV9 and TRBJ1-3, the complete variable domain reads DSGVTQTPKHLITATGQRVTLRCSPRSGDLSVYWYQQSLDQGLQFLIQYYNGEERAKGNILERFSAQQFPDLHSELNLSSLELGDSALYFCASSPGDSGNTIYFGEGSWLTVV.

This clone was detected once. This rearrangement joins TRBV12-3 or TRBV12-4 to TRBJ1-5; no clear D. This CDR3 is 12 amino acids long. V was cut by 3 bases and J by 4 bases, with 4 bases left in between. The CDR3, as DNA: TGTGCCAGCAGTTTCGGGAATCAGCCCCAGCATTTT. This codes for CASSFGNQPQHF.

The CDR3 DNA sequence: TGTGCCAGCAGCAAACACGTAGATGGGCCACACAATGAGCAGTTCTTC. It codes for CASSKHVDGPHNEQFF. The chain has TRBV9 and TRBJ2-1; D remains unclear. The germline gives CDR1 SGDLS, CDR2 YYNGEE. The length of the CDR3 is 16 residues. The V end lost 4 bases, the J end lost 5 bases, and 19 bases lay between the germline ends.

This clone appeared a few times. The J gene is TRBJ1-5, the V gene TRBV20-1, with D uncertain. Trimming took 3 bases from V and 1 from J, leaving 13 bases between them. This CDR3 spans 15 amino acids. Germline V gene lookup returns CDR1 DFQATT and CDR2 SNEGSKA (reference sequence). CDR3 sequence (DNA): TGCAGTGCTAGTCGCCGAGAGAGGAGCAATCAGCCCCAGCATTTT. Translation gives CSASRRERSNQPQHF.

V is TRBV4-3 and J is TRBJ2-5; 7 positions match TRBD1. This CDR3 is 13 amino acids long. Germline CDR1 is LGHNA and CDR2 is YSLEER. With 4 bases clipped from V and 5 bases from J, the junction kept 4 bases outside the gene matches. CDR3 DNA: TGCGCCAGCAGCCTCAACAGGGGTGAGACCCAGTACTTC. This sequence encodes CASSLNRGETQYF.

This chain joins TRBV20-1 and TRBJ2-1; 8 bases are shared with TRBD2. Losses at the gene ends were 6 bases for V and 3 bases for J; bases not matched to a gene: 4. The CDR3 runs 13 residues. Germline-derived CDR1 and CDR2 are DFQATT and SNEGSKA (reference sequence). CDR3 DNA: TGCAGTGCAAGTAGCGGGGTCTACAATGAGCAGTTCTTC. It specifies CSASSGVYNEQFF.